This T cell receptor beta chain appears in the sequencing data of a study of T-cell reconstitution after alpha-beta-depleted transplantation in children. Study results and limitations: Fresh T-cell production supplied most of the T-cell counts and diversity seen one year after transplant. Recipient T cells and thymic progenitors that survived were the source of the high TCRbeta diversity seen at day 60 in some patients. Expanded graft clones numbering several hundred reportedly gave rise to alpha-beta T cells about two months after transplant.

Library preparation (for TCRbeta) was performed with unique molecular identifiers. Using its own MiXCR run on the PCR reads, TCRdb lists one record per CDR3 protein. The sample yields about 980,000 distinct CDR3 sequences, about 26% seen once. This CDR3 spans 16 amino acids. Germline CDR1 is SGHRS and CDR2 is YFSETQ. Trimming cost V 0 bases and J 1 base, with 13 bases left between them. This clonotype appeared a few times. Antigen specificity is unknown. The rearrangement joins TRBV5-1 to TRBJ2-5; the D is unclear. Specimen: PBMCs, mostly from graft donor cells, collected 360 days after TCRalphabeta/CD19-depleted stem cell transplant. This sequence was found in a boy under three years old who had a stem cell transplant for SCID, so the T cells may come from the graft donor. The CDR3 DNA sequence: TGCGCCAGCAGCTTGGGGTTCGGCGGAATCCAAGAGACCCAGTACTTC. It translates to CASSLGFGGIQETQYF.